These 9 T cell receptor beta chains were sequenced from one sample in a study of cytomegalovirus exposure and HLA in healthy donors. PCR primers comprised 60 Vbeta and 13 Jbeta primers. Sequencing was performed with immunoSEQ multiplex PCR; in TCRdb, only in-frame clones are kept and a portion is missing. This repertoire shows 150,000 to 200,000 clones, approximately 84% found once; its top ten account for approximately 0.26%. Sample: PBMCs. The receptors derive from a boy between 10 and 17 years old in good health and CMV-seronegative.

The rearrangement uses TRBV7-2 and TRBJ2-5; D possibly corresponds to TRBD2 (6 bases). V was shortened by 5 bases and J by 3 bases, with 16 bases between the two germline ends. The CDR3 consists of 15 residues. Germline V gene sequence: CDR1 SGHTA, CDR2 FQGNSA. The CDR3, as DNA: TGTGCCAGCAGCGCCGTAGGGACTCAGAAAGAGACCCAGTACTTC. It specifies CASSAVGTQKETQYF.

This chain links TRBV9 with TRBJ2-2; tentatively, D is TRBD1 (6 bases). The CDR3 length is 16 residues. V shed 3 bases and J shed 2 bases, with 14 bases lying between them. The germline V gene has CDR1 SGDLS and CDR2 YYNGEE. The CDR3 coding sequence is TGTGCCAGCAGCGCTGTCACAGGGCCTAACACCGGGGAGCTGTTTTTT. Protein sequence: CASSAVTGPNTGELFF.

The chain carries TRBV9 and TRBJ2-7; maybe TRBD2 (6 bases). Germline V CDR1 and CDR2: SGDLS, YYNGEE. V was trimmed by 3 bases and J by 3 bases, leaving 19 bases between them. This CDR3 has 16 residues. The CDR3 nucleotides are TGTGCCAGCAGCGAGGGGACTGGAACTAAGGACTACGAGCAGTACTTC. Its translation is CASSEGTGTKDYEQYF.

The chain couples TRBV29-1 to TRBJ2-5; 7 bases fit TRBD1. The CDR3 length is 14 residues. Germline lookup yields CDR1 SQVTM and CDR2 ANQGSEA. Trimming removed 3 bases from V and 7 bases from J; junction bases left unmatched: 11. The CDR3 DNA follows: TGCAGCGTTGACCTCACCAGGGGGATCGGGACCCAGTACTTC. This gives the protein CSVDLTRGIGTQYF.

The chain couples TRBV7-9 to TRBJ2-1, with 8 nucleotides matching TRBD2. This CDR3 spans 16 amino acids. From germline, CDR1 is SEHNR and CDR2 FQNEAQ (reference sequence). The V and J ends lost 1 base and 4 bases, in that order; junction bases with no gene match: 6. CDR3 loop: CASSLGGGGPYNEQFF. Here the CDR3 DNA reads TGTGCCAGCAGCTTAGGAGGCGGGGGGCCTTACAATGAGCAGTTCTTC.

The CDR3 loop reads CASSSGQGGQPQHF. CDR3 nucleotides: TGTGCCAGCAGCTCTGGACAGGGGGGTCAGCCCCAGCATTTT. The chain links TRBV5-4 to TRBJ1-5; 10 bases are a match to TRBD1. Germline V gene lookup returns CDR1 SGHNT and CDR2 YYREEE (reference sequence). This CDR3 comprises 14 residues. J was trimmed by 6 bases and V by 3 bases; bases with no gene match: 3.

This chain joins TRBV7-8 and TRBJ2-7, with 9 bases matching TRBD1. Germline CDR1 and CDR2: SGHVS and FQNEAQ. Trimming at V came to 4 bases and at J to 2 bases, leaving 9 bases not matched to a gene. CDR3 length equals 16 residues. This CDR3 reads CASSSQGARSPYEQYF. The CDR3 DNA reads as TGTGCCAGCAGCTCACAGGGGGCGCGGAGTCCCTACGAGCAGTACTTC.

This clone turned up a few times. This sequence joins TRBV5-1 and TRBJ2-3, with TRBD2 identical over 8 bases. Germline trimming cut 0 bases from V and 4 bases from J; bases unmatched to any gene: 13. Germline CDR1 is SGHRS and CDR2 is YFSETQ. This CDR3 comprises 18 residues. In DNA form, the CDR3 reads TGCGCCAGCAGCTTGGGAGACAACATCGGGGGGGGCGCAGATACGCAGTATTTT. Protein product: CASSLGDNIGGGADTQYF.

This clone was seen a handful of times. The J gene is TRBJ2-3, the V gene TRBV5-5, with 10 positions matching TRBD2. This CDR3 is built from 16 residues. From germline, CDR1 is SGHKS and CDR2 YYEKEE (reference sequence). Trimming at V came to 4 bases and at J to 5 bases, leaving 10 bases not matched to a gene. CDR3 nucleotide sequence: TGTGCCAGCAGCCCGACGCTAGCGGGAGTGGGAGATACGCAGTATTTT. It is translated as CASSPTLAGVGDTQYF.